The entry that follows covers one TCR beta chain sequence. Its specificity is not known. Universal primer sites and UMIs were introduced during 5'RACE template-switching synthesis of TCR cDNA. TCRdb re-called the 5' RACE reads through MiXCR, storing one row per CDR3 protein. Of approximately 120,000 distinct CDR3 sequences listed, more than 7.5% are singletons. This sample is part of a study of T cells after yellow fever vaccination. Study in general: Fractions with few cells were prepared using SMART-Seq v4 Ultra Low Input.

The study, taken as a whole, reports: By day 5 rather than day 15, the secondary response had peaked, though it was weaker. Re-detected after boosting: most primary clones, 95% to 98% of CD4 and about 89% of CD8.

The TCR was taken from a man aged 18 to 35 who received the YFV17D yellow fever vaccine. This sample comprised CD8+ T cells sorted from PBMCs, obtained on the day of the yellow fever booster vaccination.

The CDR3 DNA follows: TGTGCCGGTCGCTACAGGGCTAACTATGGCTACACCTTC. Protein sequence: CAGRYRANYGYTF. The rearrangement joins TRBV6-6 to TRBJ1-2; D is possibly TRBD1 (6 bases). From germline, CDR1 is MNHNY and CDR2 SVGAGI (reference sequence). The CDR3 has 13 residues. Trimming removed 11 bases at V and 0 bases at J, with 13 bases between.